The sequence of this T cell receptor (beta chain) was determined in a study of human T cells and chemical hapten exposure. TCRdb used MiXCR to reprocess the RACE reads, holding one entry per CDR3 protein. The sample consists of some 380,000 distinct CDR3 sequences, approximately 5.1% of them appearing once. This CDR3 has 15 residues. The germline CDR1 and CDR2 sequences are LNHNV and YYDKDF (reference sequence). Trimming took off 5 bases at V and 1 base at J, with 12 bases between the two ends. The sample's time point: patch test 1, 2 weeks after DPC sensitization. Described treatment: therapeutic diphenylcyclopropenone sensitization with weekly scalp DPC. This clonotype was detected many times.

This chain uses TRBV15 with TRBJ1-5, with D perhaps matching TRBD1 (6 bases). This receptor was identified in a woman in her 50s with alopecia areata. Some clones in this sample may be carry-over from other donors' samples. The sample here was whole blood, taken in connection with sensitization to the hapten diphenylcyclopropenone (DPC). CDR3 loop: CATSGNRASNQPQHF. CDR3 DNA: TGTGCCACCAGCGGAAACAGGGCGAGCAATCAGCCCCAGCATTTT.